This T cell receptor beta chain originates from a study of shared clonotypes between healthy human individuals. About 100 million PBMCs per unsorted sample were used for genomic DNA. A word on this clone: Its antigen is not known.

Study observations and caveats: Donors were few, which limited the genetic and exposure-history diversity represented.

CDR1 and CDR2 from the germline V gene are MDHEN and SYDVKM. V lost 6 bases and J lost 0; bases outside the gene matches: 2. CDR3 length: 14 residues. Here immunoSEQ multiplex PCR was the method, and the copy in TCRdb shows in-frame clones only, minus some. The sample lists approximately 500,000 clones, approximately 80% occurring once. This sequence was found in a woman aged 40 to 50 in good health. Some clones in this sample may be carry-over from other donors' samples. The sequenced material came from PBMCs. This chain links TRBV28 with TRBJ2-3, with 8 bases fitting TRBD2. CDR3 DNA: TGTGCCAGCAGCGGGGGGGGTAGCACAGATACGCAGTATTTT. It encodes CASSGGGSTDTQYF.